The 29 T cell receptor beta chains given below trace back to one sample, sequenced in a study of T cells and Merkel cell carcinoma outcomes. TCRdb keeps only in-frame clones here, not all; method: immunoSEQ multiplex PCR. The table shows several thousand clones, with around 79% occurring only once. Sequenced sample: tumor tissue from Merkel cell carcinoma. Every receptor here comes from a human donor with Merkel cell carcinoma.

This clone was recorded only once. This chain uses TRBV19 with TRBJ1-5; 9 nucleotides line up with TRBD1. CDR1 LNHDA and CDR2 SQIVND come from the germline V gene (reference sequence). The CDR3 is made up of 13 amino acids. V lost 11 bases and J lost 5; bases outside the gene matches: 7. Written as DNA, the CDR3 is TGTGCCGGGGGCCACAGGGGGCATCAGCCCCAGCATTTT. It is translated as CAGGHRGHQPQHF.

The count of this clone is one. The chain has TRBV19 and TRBJ1-4; TRBD1 might be the D (5 bases). Trimming cost V 5 bases and J 0 bases, with 16 bases left between them. This CDR3 region has 17 residues. Germline CDR1 reads LNHDA; CDR2 reads SQIVND (reference sequence). CDR3 sequence reads: CASSPRSTGATNEKLFF. The CDR3 DNA reads TGTGCCAGTAGTCCCCGGAGCACGGGGGCAACTAATGAAAAACTGTTTTTT. Combining the CDR3 with reference TRBV19 and TRBJ1-4 gives the whole variable domain DGGITQSPKYLFRKEGQNVTLSCEQNLNHDAMYWYRQDPGQGLRLIYYSQIVNDFQKGDIAEGYSVSREKKESFPLTVTSAQKNPTAFYLCASSPRSTGATNEKLFFGSGTQLSVL.

This chain joins TRBV5-5 and TRBJ2-7; D unresolved. CDR1 is SGHKS, CDR2 YYEKEE, per germline (reference sequence). The CDR3 is 15 residues long. Trimming stripped 0 bases from V and 6 bases from J, with 16 bases between. The CDR3 loop is CASSLVPQELGEQYF. CDR3 DNA sequence: TGTGCCAGCAGCTTGGTCCCCCAGGAATTGGGCGAGCAGTACTTC. Supplemented by reference TRBV5-5 and TRBJ2-7, the full variable domain reads DAGVTQSPTHLIKTRGQQVTLRCSPISGHKSVSWYQQVLGQGPQFIFQYYEKEERGRGNFPDRFSARQFPNYSSELNVNALLLGDSALYLCASSLVPQELGEQYFGPGTRLTVT.

The rearrangement links TRBV5-1 to TRBJ2-5; D tentatively reads TRBD1 or TRBD2 (5 bases each). Trimming pared 4 bases from V and 2 bases from J, leaving 18 bases between. This CDR3 region has 16 residues. CDR1 and CDR2 (germline): SGHRS, YFSETQ. The CDR3 DNA is TGCGCCAGCAGCGAAACAAGCGCCGGGGCGCAAGAGACCCAGTACTTC. This sequence encodes CASSETSAGAQETQYF.

This sequence joins TRBV12-5 and TRBJ2-3, with D perhaps assigned TRBD1 or TRBD2 (5 bases each). Germline V gene lookup returns CDR1 LGHNT and CDR2 FRNRAP. CDR3 length equals 15 residues. The germline V and J ends were trimmed by 2 bases and 3 bases, with 12 bases remaining between them. The CDR3 coding sequence is TGTGCTAGTGGTTTGAATGGGGGATTGACAGATACGCAGTATTTT. This codes for CASGLNGGLTDTQYF.

This sequence joins TRBV7-9 and TRBJ2-1, with a possible D match to TRBD1 (6 bases). The CDR3 is 13 residues long. V was clipped by 4 bases and J by 5 bases, with 9 bases between them. The germline V gene encodes CDR1 SEHNR and CDR2 FQNEAQ (reference sequence). The CDR3 DNA reads TGTGCCAGCAGCTCGGACAGAAACAATGAGCAGTTCTTC. It is translated as CASSSDRNNEQFF.

The chain employs TRBV18 and TRBJ1-5; D unclear. The CDR3 is made up of 18 amino acids. CDR1 is KGHSH and CDR2 is LQKENI in the germline V gene. Trimming cost V 3 bases and J 0 bases, with 18 bases left between them. CDR3 region: CASSPVALVQYSNQPQHF. The CDR3 DNA sequence: TGTGCCAGCTCACCGGTGGCTCTAGTTCAATATAGCAATCAGCCCCAGCATTTT.

The CDR3 region has the DNA TGTGCCACGCGCTGGGGGGCTAGCGGGGGCACAGATACGCAGTATTTT. This encodes CATRWGASGGTDTQYF. The chain couples TRBV15 to TRBJ2-3, with 9 bases identical to TRBD2. With 9 bases clipped from V and 1 base from J, the junction kept 11 bases outside the gene matches. Germline V lookup: CDR1 LNHNV, CDR2 YYDKDF (reference sequence). This CDR3 spans 16 amino acids.

The chain couples TRBV6-1 to TRBJ1-2; 7 positions match TRBD1. The V segment lost 5 bases and the J segment 4 bases; nucleotides outside the gene matches: 4. This CDR3 has 13 amino acids. Germline V gene data show CDR1 as MNHNS and CDR2 as SASEGT. The CDR3 DNA reads as TGTGCCAGCAGTATACAGGGGTCCTATGGCTACACCTTC. Its translation: CASSIQGSYGYTF.

This chain joins TRBV7-2 and TRBJ2-1, with a weak D call TRBD1 (7 bases). The ends were cut back, 1 base at V and 6 bases at J, with 13 bases in the middle. Germline V gives CDR1 SGHTA, CDR2 FQGNSA. The CDR3 covers 15 residues. As DNA, the CDR3 is TGTGCCAGCAGCTTAGGGCGGGGACAGAGCAATGAGCAGTTCTTC. Its protein is CASSLGRGQSNEQFF.

The rearrangement links TRBV5-4 to TRBJ2-1; 9 bases align to TRBD2. The germline V gene has CDR1 SGHNT and CDR2 YYREEE (reference sequence). This CDR3 contains 16 residues. The junction had 7 bases not matched to a gene; V was cut back by 2 bases and J by 4 bases. CDR3 region: CASSFGGGAVYNEQFF. Written as DNA, the CDR3 is TGTGCCAGCAGCTTTGGCGGGGGGGCTGTTTACAATGAGCAGTTCTTC.

The sample holds a few counts of this clone. The V and J genes are TRBV28 and TRBJ2-7; no firm D call. Germline V lookup: CDR1 MDHEN, CDR2 SYDVKM. This CDR3 is built from 15 residues. V dropped 2 bases and J dropped 8 bases, with 19 bases sitting between them. CDR3 loop: CASSLGLSWPEQQYF. Written as DNA, the CDR3 is TGTGCCAGCAGTTTAGGGCTTTCGTGGCCTGAGCAGCAGTACTTC.

The V call is TRBV7-9, the J call TRBJ2-5; 10 nucleotides agree with TRBD2. With V trimmed by 8 bases and J by 3 bases, 9 bases remained unmatched. This CDR3 contains 15 residues. CDR1 SEHNR and CDR2 FQNEAQ come from the germline V gene (reference sequence). The CDR3 coding sequence is TGTGCCAGCTATTACAGCGGGGGGGGTAAAGAGACCCAGTACTTC. The encoded protein is CASYYSGGGKETQYF. Variable domain in full (rest from reference TRBV7-9 and TRBJ2-5): DTGVSQNPRHKITKRGQNVTFRCDPISEHNRLYWYRQTLGQGPEFLTYFQNEAQLEKSRLLSDRFSAERPKGSFSTLEIQRTEQGDSAMYLCASYYSGGGKETQYFGPGTRLLVL.

This chain links TRBV6-1 with TRBJ2-3; tentative D call: TRBD2 (6 bases). The V and J ends lost 1 base and 2 bases respectively, with 13 bases between them. CDR3 length: 16 amino acids. Germline assignment: CDR1 MNHNS and CDR2 SASEGT. The CDR3 sequence is CASSEGPGVFTDTQYF. In DNA, the CDR3 is TGTGCCAGCAGTGAAGGTCCGGGGGTCTTCACAGATACGCAGTATTTT.

In this sample, this clone turned up a few times. The chain recombines TRBV5-1 with TRBJ2-6; D is uncertain. Germline CDR1 and CDR2: SGHRS and YFSETQ. The CDR3 is 14 amino acids. V gave up 4 bases and J gave up 4 bases, with 9 bases separating them. CDR3 sequence (DNA): TGCGCCAGCAGCCCCCTGACGGGGGCCAACGTCCTGACTTTC. It yields the protein CASSPLTGANVLTF.

This chain connects TRBV18 to TRBJ2-7, with a possible D match to TRBD1 (6 bases). V was shortened by 3 bases and J by 7 bases, with 13 bases between the two germline ends. Germline lookup yields CDR1 KGHSH and CDR2 LQKENI. The CDR3 loop spans 13 amino acids. The CDR3 here is CASSPNTGREQYF. The CDR3 DNA reads as TGTGCCAGCTCACCCAACACAGGGCGAGAGCAGTACTTC.

J is TRBJ2-3 and V is TRBV29-1; weak D call: TRBD2 (6 bases). V lost 0 bases and J 10 bases, leaving 11 bases between the germline ends. The CDR3 runs to 12 residues. Germline CDR1 SQVTM, CDR2 ANQGSEA. The CDR3 nucleotides read TGCAGCGTTGAAGAGACGGGGGAGTCGCAGTATTTT. This gives the protein CSVEETGESQYF.

The chain employs TRBV6-5 and TRBJ2-7, with no clear D. This CDR3 spans 13 amino acids. Germline CDR1 is MNHEY and CDR2 is SVGAGI. The V end was cut by 4 bases, the J end by 3 bases, with 10 bases between. The CDR3 spells CASSLGTLYEQYF. For the CDR3, the DNA is TGTGCCAGCAGTTTAGGTACCCTCTACGAGCAGTACTTC.

This chain joins TRBV7-2 and TRBJ2-2, with 8 nucleotides matching TRBD1. The germline gives CDR1 SGHTA, CDR2 FQGNSA. Trimming removed 5 bases from V and 7 bases from J; junction bases left unmatched: 9. The CDR3 spans 15 residues. The CDR3 sequence is CASSLGPGGLGELFF. The CDR3 region has the DNA TGTGCCAGCAGCCTCGGGCCAGGGGGCCTCGGGGAGCTGTTTTTT.

This rearrangement joins TRBV11-2 to TRBJ1-2; D may be TRBD1 (5 bases). V gave up 3 bases and J gave up 10 bases, with 15 bases separating them. The CDR3 has 13 amino acids. The germline CDR1 and CDR2 sequences are SGHAT and FQNNGV. The CDR3 nucleotides read TGTGCCAGCAGCTTGTGGGGCAGGGCGGACTACACCTTC. Translation: CASSLWGRADYTF.

This clone was observed once. This rearrangement joins TRBV5-6 to TRBJ1-1; a weak D match, TRBD1 (5 bases). CDR3 length: 16 amino acids. The germline V and J ends were trimmed by 4 bases and 1 base, with 17 bases remaining between them. Germline lookup yields CDR1 SGHDT and CDR2 YYEEEE. The CDR3 coding sequence is TGTGCCAGCAGCCCGGGGGGGAGAGGAAGGAACACTGAAGCTTTCTTT. Its translation is CASSPGGRGRNTEAFF.

The chain links TRBV5-1 to TRBJ2-6, with D hard to call. Looked up from germline, CDR1 is SGHRS and CDR2 is YFSETQ. The CDR3 runs 14 residues. Trimming took off 0 bases at V and 2 bases at J, with 3 bases between the two ends. CDR3 bases: TGCGCCAGCAGCTTGGACCCTGGGGCCAACGTCCTGACTTTC. Translation gives CASSLDPGANVLTF.

The chain uses TRBV5-1 and TRBJ1-6; D is ambiguous. Trimming took off 6 bases at V and 8 bases at J, with 27 bases between the two ends. Germline CDR1 reads SGHRS; CDR2 reads YFSETQ. The CDR3 sequence is 18 residues long. CDR3 in DNA: TGCGCCAGCACCCTGGGCGGACGGCCCTCTAAGTCAGATTCACCCCTCCACTTT. The encoded protein is CASTLGGRPSKSDSPLHF.

The chain employs TRBV27 and TRBJ2-1, with D tentatively TRBD2 (5 bases). Germline V CDR1 and CDR2: MNHEY, SMNVEV (reference sequence). The germline V and J ends were trimmed by 3 bases and 3 bases, with 15 bases remaining between them. The CDR3 is 16 residues long. CDR3 residues: CASSLVPSRNYNEQFF. CDR3 DNA sequence: TGTGCCAGCAGTTTGGTCCCTAGCCGAAACTACAATGAGCAGTTCTTC.

The chain recombines TRBV7-9 with TRBJ2-6, with 9 nucleotides matching TRBD1. CDR1 and CDR2 from the germline V gene are SEHNR and FQNEAQ (reference sequence). CDR3 length: 17 amino acids. Trimming took 5 bases from V and 7 from J; bases not matched to a gene: 12. The CDR3 is CASSPAGQGFQANVLTF. CDR3 DNA: TGTGCCAGCAGCCCAGCGGGACAGGGATTCCAAGCCAACGTCCTGACTTTC.

The CDR3 DNA sequence: TGTGCCAGTAGATCCGGGCTCCCGGGGCAGCCCCAGCATTTT. This encodes CASRSGLPGQPQHF. V gene TRBV19 combines with J gene TRBJ1-5; D gene ambiguous. This CDR3 spans 14 amino acids. The germline CDR1 and CDR2 sequences are LNHDA and SQIVND (reference sequence). Trimming took 6 bases from V and 7 from J, leaving 16 bases between them.

This clone has only a few counts. The chain couples TRBV7-9 to TRBJ2-7; TRBD2 agrees at 8 bases. This CDR3 has 15 amino acids. J gave up 2 bases and V 1 base, and 4 bases lay outside the gene matches. CDR1 SEHNR and CDR2 FQNEAQ come from the germline V gene (reference sequence). The CDR3 is CASSLGTSQTYEQYF. In DNA, the CDR3 is TGTGCCAGCAGCTTAGGGACTAGCCAAACCTACGAGCAGTACTTC.

This clone rates as large. The chain is built from TRBV4-2 and TRBJ1-3; no reliable D call. The CDR3 contains 13 residues. CDR1 is LGHNA, CDR2 YNFKEQ, per germline. Between the trimmed V and J ends, which lost 1 base and 4 bases, there was a span of 5 bases. CDR3 bases: TGTGCCAGCAGCCAAGTATACGGAAACACCATATATTTT. Residues: CASSQVYGNTIYF.

This chain uses TRBV15 with TRBJ2-6; D is unclear. Germline assignment: CDR1 LNHNV and CDR2 YYDKDF (reference sequence). This CDR3 comprises 17 residues. Trimming stripped 0 bases from V and 0 bases from J, with 9 bases between. For the CDR3, the DNA is TGTGCCACCAGCAGAGATCTGGGCAACTCTGGGGCCAACGTCCTGACTTTC. The encoded protein is CATSRDLGNSGANVLTF.